The 7 T cell receptor beta chains given below trace back to one sample, sequenced in a study of cytomegalovirus exposure and HLA in healthy donors. Sequencing was performed with immunoSEQ multiplex PCR; in TCRdb, only in-frame clones are kept and a portion is missing. The repertoire holds more than 90,000 clones, about nine tenths seen once, with 4% to 5.5% in the top ten. What was sequenced was PBMCs. These TCRs come from a man younger than 35 in good health and CMV-seropositive.

The rearrangement joins TRBV4-1 to TRBJ2-5; TRBD2 is a possible D gene (5 bases). CDR1 is MGHRA, CDR2 YSYEKL, per germline. V was pared by 0 bases and J by 1 base, with 15 bases between. CDR3 size: 17 residues. The CDR3 protein is CASSQDRVVGGQETQYF. The CDR3 DNA reads TGCGCCAGCAGCCAAGATCGAGTAGTCGGAGGCCAAGAGACCCAGTACTTC.

The chain links TRBV10-3 to TRBJ2-7; the D gene is possibly TRBD1 (6 bases). CDR1 ENHRY and CDR2 SYGVKD come from the germline V gene. Trimming removed 3 bases at V and 0 bases at J, with 12 bases between. The CDR3 sequence is 15 residues long. This CDR3 reads CAISDGTQLSYEQYF. CDR3 bases: TGTGCCATCAGTGACGGGACACAACTCTCCTACGAGCAGTACTTC.

The chain uses TRBV7-7 and TRBJ1-1; tentatively, D is TRBD1 (6 bases). This CDR3 has 22 residues. In germline, CDR1 is SSHAT, CDR2 FNYEAQ (reference sequence). Trimming left V 5 bases short and J 2 bases short, with 36 bases between. In nucleotides, the CDR3 is TGTGCCAGCAGCCCCAGAGGGACACAGGATAAGCAAGTGGGGCCATCTAACACTGAAGCTTTCTTT. It translates to CASSPRGTQDKQVGPSNTEAFF.

The chain joins TRBV4-1 to TRBJ1-2; TRBD1 agrees at 9 bases. The V and J ends lost 5 bases and 3 bases, in that order; junction bases with no gene match: 7. CDR1 is MGHRA, CDR2 YSYEKL, per germline. This CDR3 is 15 amino acids long. The CDR3 is CASSIQDRGDYGYTF. The DNA for the CDR3 is TGCGCCAGCAGCATCCAGGACAGGGGTGACTATGGCTACACCTTC.

This clone showed up just once. CDR3 in DNA: TGTGCCAGCAGCCTCCAGGGGGCGCGGAACACTGAAGCTTTCTTT. Protein product: CASSLQGARNTEAFF. The chain joins TRBV5-6 to TRBJ1-1; 8 bases agree with TRBD1. Germline V lookup: CDR1 SGHDT, CDR2 YYEEEE. The CDR3 spans 15 residues. With V trimmed by 4 bases and J by 1 base, 6 bases remained unmatched.

This chain links TRBV7-2 with TRBJ1-1, with 8 bases that match TRBD1. Germline V lookup: CDR1 SGHTA, CDR2 FQGNSA. Losses at the gene ends were 3 bases for V and 1 base for J; bases not matched to a gene: 4. The CDR3 runs 15 residues. The CDR3 DNA follows: TGTGCCAGCAGCTTTTTGGGACAGGCGAACACTGAAGCTTTCTTT. It specifies CASSFLGQANTEAFF. Full variable domain (remainder filled in from reference TRBV7-2 and TRBJ1-1): GAGVSQSPSNKVTEKGKDVELRCDPISGHTALYWYRQSLGQGLEFLIYFQGNSAPDKSGLPSDRFSAERTGGSVSTLTIQRTQQEDSAVYLCASSFLGQANTEAFFGQGTRLTVV.

This sequence joins TRBV9 and TRBJ2-3; perhaps TRBD1 as D (6 bases). Germline V CDR1 and CDR2: SGDLS, YYNGEE. This CDR3 comprises 15 residues. Trimming pared 4 bases from V and 4 bases from J, leaving 16 bases between. CDR3 nucleotide sequence: TGTGCCAGCAGCCCGACTAACCAGGGGCCAGATACGCAGTATTTT. Translated: CASSPTNQGPDTQYF.